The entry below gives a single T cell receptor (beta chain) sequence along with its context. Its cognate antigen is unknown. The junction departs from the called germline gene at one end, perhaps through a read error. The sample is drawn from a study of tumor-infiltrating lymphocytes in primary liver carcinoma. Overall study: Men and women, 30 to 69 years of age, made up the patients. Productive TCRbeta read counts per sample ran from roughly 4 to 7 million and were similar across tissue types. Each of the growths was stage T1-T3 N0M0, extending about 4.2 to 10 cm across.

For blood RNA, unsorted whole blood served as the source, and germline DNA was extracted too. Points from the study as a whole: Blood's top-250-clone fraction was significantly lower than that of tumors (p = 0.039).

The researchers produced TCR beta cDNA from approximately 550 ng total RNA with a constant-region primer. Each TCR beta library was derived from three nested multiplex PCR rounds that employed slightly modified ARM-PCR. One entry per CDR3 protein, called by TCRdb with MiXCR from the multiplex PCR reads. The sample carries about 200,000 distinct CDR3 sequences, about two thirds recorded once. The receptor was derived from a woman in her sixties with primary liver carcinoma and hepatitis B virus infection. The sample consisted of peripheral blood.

CDR3 nucleotides: TGTGCCAGCAGCTTAAGGGATAGTGAAAAAATGTTTTTT. Translation: CASSLRDSEKMFF. The chain is built from TRBV5-6 and TRBJ1-4; D is undetermined. Germline V gene lookup returns CDR1 SGHDT and CDR2 YYEEEE. The length of the CDR3 is 13 residues.